One sample yielded the 8 T cell receptor beta chains listed below, sequenced in a study of blood T cell repertoires in COVID-19. Repertoires were generated with immunoSEQ multiplex PCR, while TCRdb's copy carries only in-frame clones and drops some. Of approximately 320,000 clones listed, about nine tenths are singletons. Sequencing was performed on PBMCs or T cells enriched from blood (not recorded which). These receptors came from a woman under 30 who had recovered from COVID-19.

J is TRBJ2-1 and V is TRBV6-7; a possible D gene is TRBD1 (5 bases). TRBV6-7 is marked as an open reading frame, function uncertain. The CDR3 runs 14 residues. V lost 2 bases and J 0 bases, leaving 5 bases between the germline ends. The CDR3 region is CASSYDSSYNEQFF. CDR3 DNA: TGTGCCAGCAGTTACGACAGCTCCTACAATGAGCAGTTCTTC.

V usage is TRBV4-3 and J usage is TRBJ1-4; 8 bases agree with TRBD1. This CDR3 region has 15 residues. The germline V gene encodes CDR1 LGHNA and CDR2 YSLEER. The trim removed 3 bases at V and 7 bases at J, leaving 7 bases unmatched. The CDR3 protein is CASSHTTGVAEKLFF. The CDR3 region has the DNA TGCGCCAGCAGCCACACGACAGGGGTGGCTGAAAAACTGTTTTTT.

The chain carries TRBV5-4 and TRBJ2-3; D is unresolved. CDR1 and CDR2 (germline): SGHNT, YYREEE (reference sequence). Trimming took 2 bases from V and 6 from J, leaving 7 bases between them. This CDR3 is 12 amino acids long. The DNA for the CDR3 is TGTGCCAGCAGCTTAGATGGCGATACGCAGTATTTT. This gives the protein CASSLDGDTQYF.

The chain combines TRBV19 with TRBJ1-5; 8 nucleotides align to TRBD1. The CDR3 sequence is 15 residues long. Per the germline V gene, CDR1 is LNHDA and CDR2 is SQIVND (reference sequence). J was trimmed by 7 bases and V by 3 bases; bases with no gene match: 8. The CDR3 loop is CASSIIRTGGQPQHF. DNA of the CDR3: TGTGCCAGTAGTATTATCCGAACAGGGGGGCAGCCCCAGCATTTT.

This chain connects TRBV5-4 to TRBJ1-4; 10 bases are shared with TRBD1. Germline values: CDR1 SGHNT, CDR2 YYREEE (reference sequence). J was trimmed by 3 bases and V by 2 bases; bases with no gene match: 4. The CDR3 length is 16 residues. This chain's CDR3 is CASSFEDRGANEKLFF. In DNA, the CDR3 is TGTGCCAGCAGCTTCGAGGACAGGGGGGCTAATGAAAAACTGTTTTTT.

The chain couples TRBV29-1 to TRBJ2-1, with 14 positions matching TRBD2. CDR3 length: 15 residues. V trimming: 6 bases; J trimming: 4 bases; junction bases outside the gene matches: 5. CDR1 is SQVTM, CDR2 ANQGSEA, per germline. The CDR3 loop is CSVRLAGGPYNEQFF. The CDR3, as DNA: TGCAGCGTGCGACTAGCGGGGGGGCCTTACAATGAGCAGTTCTTC.

J is TRBJ2-1 and V is TRBV10-3; D possibly corresponds to TRBD1 (7 bases). V lost 10 bases, J lost 5 bases, and 18 bases lay in between. Germline V gene lookup returns CDR1 ENHRY and CDR2 SYGVKD. This CDR3 has 14 residues. The CDR3: CATQGGLLNNEQFF. DNA for the CDR3: TGTGCCACGCAGGGGGGATTACTTAACAATGAGCAGTTCTTC.

A single count supports this clone. CDR3 residues: CASSLYRGWGEQFF. The CDR3 nucleotides are TGTGCCAGCAGTTTATATAGGGGCTGGGGTGAGCAGTTCTTC. V and J are TRBV27 and TRBJ2-1; TRBD1 is a possible D gene (5 bases). Germline assignment: CDR1 MNHEY and CDR2 SMNVEV (reference sequence). The CDR3 sequence is 14 residues long. With 1 base removed from V and 9 bases from J, the gap between germline ends came to 13 bases.